This TCR beta chain came from a study of blood T cell repertoires in COVID-19. Turning to the study itself: The United States, Italy and Spain were the sources of the acute and convalescent COVID-19 samples.

Original processing notes: Quantification of nucleated cells was approximated via reference gene primer amplification. Repertoires were generated with immunoSEQ multiplex PCR, while TCRdb's copy carries only in-frame clones and drops some. V, J and clone size reflect that table, while D and trimming were determined from the DNA. The top ten hold 5.5% to 8% of the sample, which has around 200,000 clones, around nine tenths seen once. J was trimmed by 2 bases and V by 3 bases; bases with no gene match: 2. This CDR3 is built from 14 residues. Per the germline V gene, CDR1 is SGHRS and CDR2 is YFSETQ. This clone was recorded once.

The specimen sequenced was peripheral blood. This clonotype was sampled from a man between 60 and 70 years old who had recovered from COVID-19. The chain has TRBV5-1 and TRBJ1-5; 7 nucleotides agree with TRBD1. CDR3 nucleotide sequence: TGCGCCAGCAGCTCCGGGACAGGCAATCAGCCCCAGCATTTT. This encodes CASSSGTGNQPQHF.